Each of the 4 T cell receptor beta chains below was sequenced from the same sample in a study of blood T cell repertoires in COVID-19. Clones were sequenced by immunoSEQ multiplex PCR, and TCRdb holds only the in-frame ones, with some missing. The sample has roughly 130,000 clones; 80% to 90% are singletons. Sequencing was done on a sample of PBMCs or T cells enriched from blood (not recorded which). The receptors originated from a woman aged 50 to 60 who had recovered from COVID-19.

In its sample, this clone was seen a few times. The V call is TRBV13, the J call TRBJ2-7; 12 bases match TRBD2. In germline, CDR1 is PRHDT, CDR2 FYEKMQ (reference sequence). J gave up 0 bases and V 3 bases, and 9 bases lay outside the gene matches. CDR3 length: 18 residues. The CDR3 bases are TGTGCCAGCAGCTTCCAGACTAGCGGGGGTGCCCCCTCCTACGAGCAGTACTTC. Protein product: CASSFQTSGGAPSYEQYF.

This sequence joins TRBV27 and TRBJ2-7, with 7 nucleotides matching TRBD1. Germline V CDR1 and CDR2: MNHEY, SMNVEV (reference sequence). V trimming: 3 bases; J trimming: 1 base; junction bases outside the gene matches: 3. The CDR3 runs 14 residues. CDR3 protein: CASSFGDSSYEQYF. Written as DNA, the CDR3 is TGTGCCAGCAGTTTCGGGGACAGTTCCTACGAGCAGTACTTC.

The chain employs TRBV6-5 and TRBJ2-2; possible D gene TRBD1, 6 bases. Germline values: CDR1 MNHEY, CDR2 SVGAGI. This CDR3 has 16 residues. Trimming left V 0 bases short and J 6 bases short, with 14 bases between. In DNA, the CDR3 is TGTGCCAGCAGTTACTCTGACAGGTTAAGGGCCGGGGAGCTGTTTTTT. Translating it yields CASSYSDRLRAGELFF.

This clone was found a few times. J is TRBJ2-7 and V is TRBV5-6; D is possibly TRBD2 (6 bases). Germline values: CDR1 SGHDT, CDR2 YYEEEE. The CDR3 consists of 17 residues. Deletions cut 4 bases from V and 1 base from J, with 21 bases between. This chain's CDR3 is CASSRLTGGKGSYEQYF. CDR3 in DNA: TGTGCCAGCAGCCGATTAACCGGGGGAAAGGGATCCTACGAGCAGTACTTC.